These 6 T cell receptor beta chains came from one sample sequenced in a study of T cell responses to AZD1222 COVID-19 vaccine. Only in-frame clones appear in the TCRdb table, and some are missing; sequencing was by immunoSEQ multiplex PCR. This sample has 200,000 or so clones; approximately 93% occur once, and the top ten carry over 0.95%. The sequenced sample was peripheral blood, obtained 28 days after the second AZD1222 dose. The receptors stem from an adult who received the AZD1222 COVID-19 vaccine.

The chain combines TRBV19 with TRBJ1-5; possibly TRBD1 for D (5 bases). Trimming pared 5 bases from V and 4 bases from J, leaving 24 bases between. The CDR3 runs to 18 residues. The germline V gene has CDR1 LNHDA and CDR2 SQIVND (reference sequence). For the CDR3, the DNA is TGTGCCAGTAGTCGGGGCCGGTGGGGACCGGAGGAAAATCAGCCCCAGCATTTT. This codes for CASSRGRWGPEENQPQHF.

The chain employs TRBV5-1 and TRBJ1-4, with D possibly matching TRBD1 (6 bases). CDR3 length: 16 amino acids. The V end was cut by 2 bases, the J end by 8 bases, with 19 bases between. The germline CDR1 and CDR2 sequences are SGHRS and YFSETQ. The CDR3 sequence is CASSFTQGLGGEKLFF. For the CDR3, the DNA is TGCGCCAGCAGCTTTACCCAGGGGCTGGGGGGCGAAAAACTGTTTTTT.

The chain is built from TRBV21-1 and TRBJ1-5. TRBV21-1 is a documented pseudogene. This CDR3 is built from 15 residues. The CDR3 loop is CASSKDESSNQPQHF. The CDR3 region has the DNA TGTGCCAGCAGCAAAGACGAGTCCAGCAATCAGCCCCAGCATTTT.

The rearrangement joins TRBV6-2 or TRBV6-3 to TRBJ2-2; 13 bases are a match to TRBD2. Germline CDR1 reads MNHEY; CDR2 reads SVGEGT. The CDR3 has 17 amino acids. V gave up 6 bases and J gave up 2 bases; unmatched junction bases: 6. CDR3 nucleotide sequence: TGTGCCAGCAGCCAGACTAGCGGGGGGCCAAACACCGGGGAGCTGTTTTTT. This encodes CASSQTSGGPNTGELFF.

The chain joins TRBV20-1 to TRBJ1-1, with D hard to call. Looked up from germline, CDR1 is DFQATT and CDR2 is SNEGSKA (reference sequence). The CDR3 has 14 amino acids. The V end lost 3 bases, the J end lost 6 bases, and 17 bases lay between the germline ends. CDR3 nucleotide sequence: TGCAGTGCTAGTCCCCAGAGGAGACCACCTGAAGCTTTCTTT. Its protein product is CSASPQRRPPEAFF.

The J gene is TRBJ1-2, the V gene TRBV6-2 or TRBV6-3; 7 positions match TRBD1. This CDR3 has 15 residues. Germline assignment: CDR1 MNHEY and CDR2 SVGEGT. The ends lost 2 bases at V and 3 bases at J; junction bases unmatched: 6. CDR3 coding DNA: TGTGCCAGCAGTTACCTGGACAGGCTGGACTATGGCTACACCTTC. Its translation is CASSYLDRLDYGYTF.